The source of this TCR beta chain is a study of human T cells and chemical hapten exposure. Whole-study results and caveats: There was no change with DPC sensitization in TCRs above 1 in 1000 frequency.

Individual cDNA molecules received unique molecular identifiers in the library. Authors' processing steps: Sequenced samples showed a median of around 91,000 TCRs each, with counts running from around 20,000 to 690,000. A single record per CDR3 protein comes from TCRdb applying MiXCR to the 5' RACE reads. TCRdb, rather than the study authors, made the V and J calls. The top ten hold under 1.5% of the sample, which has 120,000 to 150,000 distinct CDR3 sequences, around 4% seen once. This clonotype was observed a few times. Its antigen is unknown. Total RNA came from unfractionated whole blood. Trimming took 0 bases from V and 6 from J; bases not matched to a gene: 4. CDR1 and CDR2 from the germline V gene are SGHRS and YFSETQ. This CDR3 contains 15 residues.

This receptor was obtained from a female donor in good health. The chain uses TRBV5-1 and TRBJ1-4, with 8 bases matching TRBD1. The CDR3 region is CASSLAGGQDEKLFF. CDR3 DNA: TGCGCCAGCAGCTTGGCGGGGGGACAGGATGAAAAACTGTTTTTT.